Below, one TCR beta chain is given with its context. Its antigen specificity is not known. A read error may account for a junction end that differs from germline. The sequence runs out 3 residues before the end of the CDR3; the remainder is reconstructed from the germline J gene. This specimen comes from a study of TET2 disruption in CD19-targeted CAR T cells listed by TCRdb under 2018. Study-wide context: Sample numbers were set by the original clinical trial design and sample availability, with no additional inclusion criteria.

The immunoSEQ assay was used for deep sequencing of the TCR beta chain. Per the authors' processing: Clonotype frequencies were computed using only productive TCR beta rearrangements. In its TCRdb copy, this immuneACCESS table keeps in-frame sequences only and misses some clones. Where compared with another copy, unresolved V genes explain less than half of these, and the others have no known cause. V, J and clone size are those of that table, while D and trimming were read from the DNA. The table for this sample records hundreds of clones. The ten top clones hold roughly half of the sample. From a lookup of the germline V gene, CDR1 and CDR2 are KGHSH and LQKENI. The CDR3 holds 17 amino acids from the cysteine to the phenylalanine. Part of the CDR3 DNA is given, 42 bases translated from base 1. The study at large found these results: Conclusions about the patient's CAR T cells rested on extensive analysis of a single subject.

The sample's treatment or condition label, decoded: autologous CTL019 cells: CD19 CAR with 4-1BB and CD3 zeta domains. TCR zeta and 4-1BB costimulatory signaling domains were incorporated into the CD19 CAR. The DNeasy Blood and Tissue Kit was used to extract genomic DNA from pre-infusion T cells, peripheral blood, or sorted post-infusion T cells. This TCR derives from an older man with chronic lymphocytic leukemia. The chain is made from TRBV18 and TRBJ2-5; the D gene is perhaps TRBD1, on 5 matching bases. The specimen comprised peripheral blood, sampled from a patient treated with CD19 CAR T cells. CDR3 protein: CASSPPPGQSLRETQYF. The DNA read from the CDR3 is TGTGCCAGCTCCCCACCCCCCGGACAAAGCCTTAGGGAGACC.